Listed below are T cell receptor beta chains from one sample, sequenced in a study of T cells of healthy individuals. Via MiXCR, TCRdb re-called the 5' RACE reads, giving one row per CDR3 protein. The repertoire holds tens of thousands of distinct CDR3 sequences, with roughly 15% as singletons. The receptors here all came from a human donor in good health. Both conserved end residues are part of each CDR3. D genes are given only for firm matches. Where a row states a size, it is once, few, many or the class of an expanded clone; other rows omit it.

few	TRBV5-6	TRBJ1-3	16	.	TGTGCCAGCAGCTTATATTGGGGGATGACTGGAAACACCATATATTTT	CASSLYWGMTGNTIYF
few	TRBV7-9	TRBJ1-2	14	.	TGTGCCAGCAGCTTAGAGGACAGTAGCTATGGCTACACCTTC	CASSLEDSSYGYTF
many	TRBV12-5	TRBJ1-2	12	.	TGTGCTAGTGGTTTAGGGGGTAGTGGCTACACCTTC	CASGLGGSGYTF
few	TRBV6-2/TRBV6-3	TRBJ1-1	13	.	TGTGCCAGCAGTTCGGATGTGGACACTGAAGCTTTCTTT	CASSSDVDTEAFF
.	TRBV23-1	TRBJ2-3	17	TRBD2	TGCGCCAGCAGTCAATCGACCGGGAGGCCCCACACAGATACGCAGTATTTT	CASSQSTGRPHTDTQYF
.	TRBV7-3	TRBJ2-3	16	TRBD2	TGTGCCAGCAGCTTAACGCACACGGGGGGGACAGATACGCAGTATTTT	CASSLTHTGGTDTQYF
.	TRBV29-1	TRBJ1-2	14	.	TGCAGCGTTAGGAAGGGGGGCTCTAACTATGGCTACACCTTC	CSVRKGGSNYGYTF
few	TRBV2	TRBJ2-1	14	.	TGTGCCAGCAGTGCCCTAGAGGCCTACAATGAGCAGTTCTTC	CASSALEAYNEQFF
few	TRBV6-2/TRBV6-3	TRBJ2-2	17	.	TGTGCCAGCAGGGGACACCAGGGCGGTTCGAACACCGGGGAGCTGTTTTTT	CASRGHQGGSNTGELFF
few	TRBV20-1	TRBJ2-3	15	.	TGCAGTGCTAACCACTTTGGGGAGATCGGAGATACGCAGTATTTT	CSANHFGEIGDTQYF
many	TRBV12-3/TRBV12-4	TRBJ1-2	17	.	TGTGCCAGCAGTTTAAGGGTCAACACCGTCCCTAACTATGGCTACACCTTC	CASSLRVNTVPNYGYTF
.	TRBV19	TRBJ2-2	14	.	TGTGCCAGTAGTATCGAGGTTCAGTCCGGGGAGCTGTTTTTT	CASSIEVQSGELFF
many	TRBV6-2/TRBV6-3	TRBJ2-1	12	.	TGTGCCAGCACGGGACTGCGCAATGAGCAGTTCTTC	CASTGLRNEQFF
few	TRBV7-2	TRBJ1-1	14	.	TGTGCCAGCAGCCCTCAGGGGATTAACACTGAAGCTTTCTTT	CASSPQGINTEAFF
.	TRBV27	TRBJ1-3	15	.	TGTGCCAGCGCATTGAATTTGGGGCCTGGAAACACCATATATTTT	CASALNLGPGNTIYF
many	TRBV5-6	TRBJ1-1	16	TRBD1	TGTGCCAGCAGGAGCCGGAGGGGACAGGGCCAATCTGAAGCTTTCTTT	CASRSRRGQGQSEAFF
few	TRBV7-2	TRBJ1-2	12	.	TGTGCCAGCAGCTCGCAGGGACGGGGCTACACCTTC	CASSSQGRGYTF
many	TRBV4-3	TRBJ1-2	14	.	TGCGCCAGCAGCCAAGTACCAGGGGTACTTGGCTACACCTTC	CASSQVPGVLGYTF